This entry is about one T cell receptor (beta chain). These data are taken from a study of T cells expressing NK-cell markers. In the study overall: One of eight sequenced donors was HCMV-seronegative; the other seven were seropositive.

TCRdb re-called the 5' RACE reads, yielding one record per CDR3 amino acid sequence without DNA. This repertoire includes a few hundred thousand distinct CDR3 sequences. This CDR3 region has 16 residues. CDR1 is SEHNR, CDR2 FQNEAQ, per germline (reference sequence). V gene TRBV7-9 combines with J gene TRBJ2-5; TCRdb reports TRBD2, a call that lacks DNA to check it against. The TCR sequence derives from a man aged 18 to 70 in good health. The sample consisted of blood T cells: a sorted CD56 or NKG2C T cell subset, CD4+ or CD8+ T cells, or bulk PBMC T cells (not recorded which). This CDR3 is CASSKTLGLFQPTQYF.